These 28 T cell receptor beta chains came from one sample sequenced in a study of T cell repertoires in cytomegalovirus infection. MiXCR, run by TCRdb on the reads, gives a single entry per CDR3 protein. The sample includes hundreds of thousands of distinct CDR3 sequences, about 33% of them seen just once. What these receptors recognize is not known. Sequences were derived from cultured PBMCs, sampled from culture after CMV antigen stimulation. These receptors all stem from a human donor in good health (CMV status not recorded). Some clones in this sample may be carry-over from other donors' samples.

This clonotype was observed at least ten times. The chain employs TRBV7-2 and TRBJ2-4; weak D call: TRBD2 (5 bases). In germline, CDR1 is SGHTA, CDR2 FQGNSA. This CDR3 comprises 16 residues. V lost 1 base, J lost 1 base, and 11 bases lay in between. As DNA, the CDR3 is TGTGCCAGCAGCTTAGTGGGGAGTGGGGCCAAAAACATTCAGTACTTC. Protein product: CASSLVGSGAKNIQYF.

The gene calls are TRBV11-2 and TRBJ1-6; D gene unclear. Germline V gene data show CDR1 as SGHAT and CDR2 as FQNNGV. This CDR3 contains 14 residues. V lost 2 bases and J 10 bases, leaving 12 bases between the germline ends. The CDR3 spells CASSLRAPGSPLHF. The DNA of the CDR3 is TGTGCCAGCAGCTTAAGGGCCCCGGGATCACCCCTCCACTTT.

The gene calls are TRBV19 and TRBJ1-2; 7 bases are shared with TRBD1. CDR3 length: 20 amino acids. V was clipped by 4 bases and J by 4 bases; unmatched bases: 24. CDR1 and CDR2 from the germline V gene are LNHDA and SQIVND (reference sequence). The CDR3 loop is CASSRITRTGTAFRGYGYTF. In DNA, the CDR3 is TGTGCCAGTAGTAGGATCACCAGGACCGGGACAGCTTTCAGGGGCTATGGCTACACCTTC.

The rearrangement joins TRBV24-1 to TRBJ1-5, with 8 bases lining up with TRBD1. V gave up 3 bases and J gave up 15 bases; unmatched junction bases: 6. CDR1 is KGHDR, CDR2 SFDVKD, per germline. There are 12 residues in the CDR3. The CDR3 DNA is TGTGCCACCAGTGATGGACAGGGTGGTTTGCATTTT. Its protein product is CATSDGQGGLHF.

DNA of the CDR3: TGTGCCAGCAGTGAAGGGTATAGCTCCTACGAGCAGTACTTC. Translated: CASSEGYSSYEQYF. The V call is TRBV2, the J call TRBJ2-7, with D unresolved. Germline CDR1 and CDR2: SNHLY and FYNNEI. V was clipped by 1 base and J by 0 bases, with 7 bases between them. The CDR3 consists of 14 residues.

The CDR3 spells CASSRQGPEAFF. CDR3 in DNA: TGTGCCAGCAGCCGACAGGGTCCTGAAGCTTTCTTT. The rearrangement joins TRBV2 to TRBJ1-1; TRBD1 matches at 7 bases. With V trimmed by 6 bases and J by 6 bases, 4 bases remained unmatched. Germline CDR1 is SNHLY and CDR2 is FYNNEI. The CDR3 is 12 amino acids.

Only a few counts were recorded for this clonotype. This sequence joins TRBV4-1 and TRBJ2-3; possible D gene TRBD1, 5 bases. CDR1 MGHRA and CDR2 YSYEKL come from the germline V gene. Trimming shortened V by 1 base and J by 2 bases, and 10 bases separated the two germline ends. The CDR3 has 15 residues. The CDR3 loop is CASSQGTIPTDTQYF. For the CDR3, the DNA is TGCGCCAGCAGCCAAGGGACAATCCCCACAGATACGCAGTATTTT.

On this clonotype: An end of the junction differs from the germline gene, which may be a read error. V and J are TRBV7-6 and TRBJ1-1; tentative D call: TRBD1 (5 bases). Looked up from germline, CDR1 is SGHVS and CDR2 is FNYEAQ. The CDR3 has 14 residues. CDR3 protein: CASPPRGMNTEALF. Here the CDR3 DNA reads TGTGCCTCACCCCCGAGGGGAATGAACACTGAAGCTTTATTT. Full variable domain (remainder filled in from reference TRBV7-6 and TRBJ1-1): GAGVSQSPRYKVTKRGQDVALRCDPISGHVSLYWYRQALGQGPEFLTYFNYEAQQDKSGLPNDRFSAERPEGSISTLTIQRTEQRDSAMYRCASPPRGMNTEALFGQGTRLTVV.

This clonotype showed up just a few times. V gene TRBV5-4 combines with J gene TRBJ2-1, with 15 positions matching TRBD2. V dropped 4 bases and J dropped 5; count of bases not matched to a gene: 7. Germline CDR1 SGHNT, CDR2 YYREEE (reference sequence). CDR3 size: 17 residues. The CDR3 is CASSRGLAGGGDNEQFF. The CDR3 DNA sequence: TGTGCCAGCAGCCGGGGACTAGCGGGGGGCGGGGACAATGAGCAGTTCTTC.

CDR3 bases: TGTGCTAGTGGTTTGCCGTCTCAGCCCCAGCATTTT. Translated, it gives CASGLPSQPQHF. The V gene is TRBV12-5, the J gene TRBJ1-5; D is undetermined. The CDR3 has 12 amino acids. V lost 2 bases and J lost 6, with 5 bases in between. Germline lookup yields CDR1 LGHNT and CDR2 FRNRAP.

This chain uses TRBV20-1 with TRBJ2-1; the match to TRBD2 covers 9 bases. V trimming: 2 bases; J trimming: 7 bases; junction bases outside the gene matches: 6. Per the germline V gene, CDR1 is DFQATT and CDR2 is SNEGSKA (reference sequence). The CDR3 totals 14 residues. CDR3: CSARIVAGENEQFF. The CDR3 DNA is TGCAGTGCTAGAATAGTAGCGGGAGAAAATGAGCAGTTCTTC.

The J gene is TRBJ1-5, the V gene TRBV6-1; D might be TRBD1 (6 bases). CDR1 and CDR2 (germline): MNHNS, SASEGT. The ends were cut back, 5 bases at V and 0 bases at J, with 11 bases in the middle. CDR3 size: 15 residues. The CDR3 DNA follows: TGTGCCAGCAGTCCGGACAGCCGTAGCAATCAGCCCCAGCATTTT. This encodes CASSPDSRSNQPQHF.

The rearrangement joins TRBV18 to TRBJ2-1, with TRBD2 as a possible D gene (6 bases). Trimming removed 1 base from V and 5 bases from J, with 12 bases in between. Germline CDR1 and CDR2: KGHSH and LQKENI. There are 15 residues in the CDR3. CDR3 sequence reads: CASSPREDPNNEQFF. For the CDR3, the DNA is TGTGCCAGCTCACCACGGGAGGATCCCAACAATGAGCAGTTCTTC. Based on the CDR3 plus reference TRBV18 and TRBJ2-1, the full variable domain is NAGVMQNPRHLVRRRGQEARLRCSPMKGHSHVYWYRQLPEEGLKFMVYLQKENIIDESGMPKERFSAEFPKEGPSILRIQQVVRGDSAAYFCASSPREDPNNEQFFGPGTRLTVL.

This clonotype was counted at least ten times. J is TRBJ2-1 and V is TRBV7-8, with D perhaps being TRBD1 or TRBD2 (5 bases each). The CDR3 extends over 11 amino acids. The V end was cut by 8 bases, the J end by 4 bases, with 6 bases between. CDR1 and CDR2 (germline): SGHVS, FQNEAQ. In DNA form, the CDR3 reads TGTGCCAGCGGGGGTTACAATGAGCAGTTCTTC. Its translation is CASGGYNEQFF.

The chain is built from TRBV28 and TRBJ2-2, with TRBD1 as a possible D gene (6 bases). The germline V and J ends were trimmed by 10 bases and 7 bases, with 22 bases remaining between them. CDR1 is MDHEN, CDR2 SYDVKM, per germline. CDR3 length: 15 residues. The CDR3 region has the DNA TGTGCCACCCTGAGGCGGACAGTTACATTCGGGGAGCTGTTTTTT. This codes for CATLRRTVTFGELFF. Together with reference TRBV28 and TRBJ2-2, the CDR3 gives the full variable domain: DVKVTQSSRYLVKRTGEKVFLECVQDMDHENMFWYRQDPGLGLRLIYFSYDVKMKEKGDIPEGYSVSREKKERFSLILESASTNQTSMYLCATLRRTVTFGELFFGEGSRLTVL.

This rearrangement joins TRBV10-3 to TRBJ1-2; 8 nucleotides line up with TRBD1. V shed 5 bases and J 7 bases; nucleotides not matched to a gene: 6. CDR1 ENHRY and CDR2 SYGVKD come from the germline V gene. The CDR3 is 13 amino acids. Here the CDR3 DNA reads TGTGCCATCAGTCCGGGACAGGTTTTTGGCTACACCTTC. It encodes CAISPGQVFGYTF.

The table lists this clonotype with a few counts. The chain uses TRBV20-1 and TRBJ2-5; either TRBD1 or TRBD2 may supply D (5 bases each). The CDR3 spans 15 residues. Looked up from germline, CDR1 is DFQATT and CDR2 is SNEGSKA (reference sequence). The V end lost 0 bases, the J end lost 5 bases, and 16 bases lay between the germline ends. Here the CDR3 reads CSARDPRGAGETQYF. The DNA for the CDR3 is TGCAGTGCTAGAGATCCCAGAGGGGCAGGGGAGACCCAGTACTTC.

This clonotype was seen many times. The V call is TRBV7-8, the J call TRBJ1-2; D possibly corresponds to TRBD1 (5 bases). The V gene's germline CDR1 is SGHVS and CDR2 FQNEAQ. With 1 base removed from V and 6 bases from J, the gap between germline ends came to 15 bases. The CDR3 covers 15 residues. CDR3 sequence reads: CASSLGSQGLNGYTF. Written as DNA, the CDR3 is TGTGCCAGCAGCTTAGGATCCCAGGGTCTGAATGGCTACACCTTC.

This clonotype was seen a few times. The V call is TRBV4-3, the J call TRBJ2-1; maybe TRBD1 (6 bases). The V gene's germline CDR1 is LGHNA and CDR2 YSLEER. Trimming took 3 bases from V and 4 from J, leaving 22 bases between them. The CDR3 is 18 residues long. CDR3 in amino acids: CASSHLPFRDTGYNEQFF. In nucleotides, the CDR3 is TGCGCCAGCAGCCACCTACCCTTCCGGGACACAGGATACAATGAGCAGTTCTTC.

This clonotype was counted a few times. The chain joins TRBV7-2 to TRBJ2-7; weak D call: TRBD2 (5 bases). This CDR3 is built from 14 residues. CDR1 and CDR2 from the germline V gene are SGHTA and FQGNSA. The germline V and J ends were trimmed by 1 base and 5 bases, with 12 bases remaining between them. The CDR3 here is CASSLVSDWDEQYF. For the CDR3, the DNA is TGTGCCAGCAGCTTAGTTAGCGACTGGGACGAGCAGTACTTC.

This clonotype turned up a few times. The chain links TRBV7-2 to TRBJ2-1; 7 bases fit TRBD2. There are 16 residues in the CDR3. In germline, CDR1 is SGHTA, CDR2 FQGNSA. V was clipped by 3 bases and J by 3 bases; unmatched bases: 8. CDR3 amino acids: CASSFLLGGGYNEQFF. In DNA form, the CDR3 reads TGTGCCAGCAGCTTCCTTTTGGGGGGGGGCTACAATGAGCAGTTCTTC.

This clonotype turned up a few times. The chain uses TRBV7-9 and TRBJ2-2; D gene ambiguous. V dropped 10 bases and J dropped 8 bases, with 11 bases sitting between them. This CDR3 has 11 amino acids. CDR1 is SEHNR, CDR2 FQNEAQ, per germline (reference sequence). DNA for the CDR3: TGTGCCATCCGACGAATAGGGGAGCTGTTTTTT. The encoded protein is CAIRRIGELFF.

This clonotype was found many times. The chain employs TRBV7-8 and TRBJ1-1, with D unclear. Germline CDR1 SGHVS, CDR2 FQNEAQ. The germline V and J ends were trimmed by 2 bases and 5 bases, with 15 bases remaining between them. CDR3 length: 15 residues. The CDR3 DNA reads TGTGCCAGCAGCTTACTCGGAGCAGGTGGAACTGAAGCTTTCTTT. Amino acids: CASSLLGAGGTEAFF.

This sequence joins TRBV11-3 and TRBJ2-3; 9 bases are a match to TRBD1. Germline trimming cut 6 bases from V and 3 bases from J; bases unmatched to any gene: 13. CDR3 size: 17 residues. The germline V gene encodes CDR1 SGHNT and CDR2 YENEEA. Here the CDR3 reads CASSNRNRDRATDTQYF. For the CDR3, the DNA is TGTGCCAGCAGTAATAGAAACCGGGACAGGGCAACAGATACGCAGTATTTT.

This clonotype was seen a few times. The chain employs TRBV11-2 and TRBJ2-3, with D unclear. Germline V CDR1 and CDR2: SGHAT, FQNNGV. This CDR3 is 14 amino acids long. Trimming pared 10 bases from V and 5 bases from J, leaving 19 bases between. The CDR3 DNA sequence: TGTGCCACTTCAAAGGGCCAGAGTCGAGATACGCAGTATTTT. This codes for CATSKGQSRDTQYF.

V is TRBV6-5 and J is TRBJ1-1, with 8 nucleotides matching TRBD1. The CDR3 is 14 residues long. The junction had 6 bases not matched to a gene; V was cut back by 2 bases and J by 7 bases. Germline V gene data show CDR1 as MNHEY and CDR2 as SVGAGI. CDR3 residues: CASSYLTGGIEAFF. CDR3 sequence (DNA): TGTGCCAGCAGTTACCTCACAGGGGGAATTGAAGCTTTCTTT.

CDR3 in amino acids: CASSGAEEKLFF. CDR3 DNA sequence: TGTGCCAGCAGCGGGGCGGAAGAAAAACTGTTTTTT. V usage is TRBV7-2 and J usage is TRBJ1-4; weak D call: TRBD1 (5 bases). CDR1 is SGHTA and CDR2 is FQGNSA in the germline V gene. The CDR3 consists of 12 residues. Deletions cut 5 bases from V and 8 bases from J, with 9 bases between.

This clonotype has only a few counts. The genes are TRBV6-6 and TRBJ1-6, with a possible D match to TRBD1 (5 bases). The germline V and J ends were trimmed by 10 bases and 7 bases, with 17 bases remaining between them. Germline CDR1 MNHNY, CDR2 SVGAGI (reference sequence). This CDR3 is built from 14 residues. The CDR3 bases are TGTGCCACAGTGGGGGGAGCGTGGAATTCACCCCTCCACTTT. This sequence encodes CATVGGAWNSPLHF.